The entry that follows covers one T cell receptor beta chain sequence. The data belong to a study of blood T cell repertoires in COVID-19. Study details: Collection of acute and convalescent COVID-19 samples took place in the United States, Italy and Spain. T cells, B-cell-depleted T cells, or PBMCs supplied cDNA or gDNA.

Original data processing: Estimates of nucleated cell counts were drawn from the amplification of reference gene primers. Using immunoSEQ multiplex PCR, the repertoire was profiled, and TCRdb retains in-frame clones only, with some absent. The V and J calls and clone size were taken over from that table, and D and trimming were inferred from the DNA. Of some 100,000 clones listed, roughly 84% are singletons. The sequencing input was peripheral blood. This TCR came from a woman between 55 and 75 years old with acute or convalescent COVID-19.

CDR3 in amino acids: CASSPPLNTEAFF. The CDR3 DNA sequence: TGCGCCAGCAGCCCCCCCTTGAACACTGAAGCTTTCTTT. The rearrangement uses TRBV4-1 and TRBJ1-1; D gene unclear. CDR1 and CDR2 (germline): MGHRA, YSYEKL. The CDR3 covers 13 residues. Trimming took off 4 bases at V and 0 bases at J, with 6 bases between the two ends.